This T cell receptor (beta chain) was observed in a study of memory CD8 T cells in hepatitis C reinfection. Whole-study context: A positive HCV RNA test after two negatives ≥60 days apart defined reinfection. Notes on the study in general: Conclusions on public clonotypes and secondary clearance were not definitive with five donors.

The ends were cut back, 6 bases at V and 8 bases at J, with 20 bases in the middle. The germline CDR1 and CDR2 sequences are MDHEN and SYDVKM. The length of the CDR3 is 15 residues. Assay: immunoSEQ multiplex PCR; the TCRdb copy retains only in-frame clones and omits some. The repertoire consists of over 50,000 clones, with just under 90% occurring once and the leading ten covering around 1%. As for this clone: The target antigen is unknown.

Time point specified: pre-reinfection, 55 to 20 weeks before reinfection detection. TCR sequencing was done directly ex vivo on sorted cells, without expansion in vitro. The sequence was collected from a man aged 18 to 29 with hepatitis C virus infection. The sample was naive CD8+ T cells sorted from blood. The rearrangement uses TRBV28 and TRBJ2-1; D might be TRBD2 (6 bases). The CDR3 DNA follows: TGTGCCAGCAGCCTTGGAGGGCGTAGTTTGGATGAGCAGTTCTTC. Encoded protein: CASSLGGRSLDEQFF.